These 32 T cell receptor beta chains originate from one sample sequenced in a study of control samples from healthy donors and cancer patients. The protocol was immunoSEQ multiplex PCR, while the TCRdb copy is restricted to in-frame clones and leaves out a portion. This sample has approximately 110,000 clones; approximately 90% occur once, and the top ten carry 15% to 20%. Source material: blood. Receptors originate from a woman in her 50s in good health.

The CDR3 bases are TGTGCCAGCAGCCTGACAGCACCGAACACTGAAGCTTTCTTT. Translation gives CASSLTAPNTEAFF. The V gene is TRBV6-6, the J gene TRBJ1-1, with D tentatively TRBD1 (5 bases). V shed 6 bases and J shed 1 base, with 12 bases lying between them. Germline assignment: CDR1 MNHNY and CDR2 SVGAGI (reference sequence). The CDR3 consists of 14 residues.

The V and J genes are TRBV24-1 and TRBJ2-3; maybe TRBD2 (6 bases). Per germline, CDR1 KGHDR and CDR2 SFDVKD. V lost 9 bases, J lost 3 bases, and 15 bases lay in between. The CDR3 is 14 amino acids. CDR3 in amino acids: CATDDGSHTDTQYF. The CDR3 DNA is TGTGCCACCGATGACGGGAGCCATACAGATACGCAGTATTTT.

The chain recombines TRBV30 with TRBJ2-4; D is possibly TRBD1 or TRBD2 (6 bases each). The CDR3 runs to 14 residues. V was shortened by 4 bases and J by 7 bases, with 17 bases between the two germline ends. CDR1 and CDR2 (germline): GTSNPN, SVGIG (reference sequence). CDR3 sequence reads: CAWTRPTGRNIQYF. The CDR3, as DNA: TGTGCCTGGACCCGCCCTACAGGGAGGAACATTCAGTACTTC.

For the CDR3, the DNA is TGTGCCAGCAGCTTATTGGGACTAGCGGACCAAGAGACCCAGTACTTC. This encodes CASSLLGLADQETQYF. The V call is TRBV5-6, the J call TRBJ2-5; 11 bases fit TRBD2. Germline lookup yields CDR1 SGHDT and CDR2 YYEEEE. CDR3 length equals 16 residues. The trim removed 2 bases at V and 0 bases at J, leaving 3 bases unmatched. The full variable domain, in which reference TRBV5-6 and TRBJ2-5 provide the parts outside the CDR3, is DAGVTQSPTHLIKTRGQQVTLRCSPKSGHDTVSWYQQALGQGPQFIFQYYEEEERQRGNFPDRFSGHQFPNYSSELNVNALLLGDSALYLCASSLLGLADQETQYFGPGTRLLVL.

The chain is built from TRBV9 and TRBJ1-1, with D perhaps matching TRBD1 (6 bases). The V end was cut by 0 bases, the J end by 6 bases, with 21 bases between. The germline gives CDR1 SGDLS, CDR2 YYNGEE. The CDR3 has 17 amino acids. Here the CDR3 DNA reads TGTGCCAGCAGCGTAGGATTGAGGGGGGGGCCCCTCGCTGAAGCTTTCTTT. Residues: CASSVGLRGGPLAEAFF.

The V and J genes are TRBV5-1 and TRBJ2-2; TRBD2 aligns across 10 bases. In germline, CDR1 is SGHRS, CDR2 YFSETQ. Trimming removed 6 bases from V and 7 bases from J; junction bases left unmatched: 9. The CDR3 runs to 15 residues. CDR3 in DNA: TGCGCCAGCACTTGGCTAGCGGGAGTATACGGGGAGCTGTTTTTT. Translated, it gives CASTWLAGVYGELFF.

The chain recombines TRBV30 with TRBJ1-6; no reliable D call. Between the trimmed V and J ends, which lost 4 bases and 2 bases, there was a span of 12 bases. The CDR3 has 15 amino acids. Per the germline V gene, CDR1 is GTSNPN and CDR2 is SVGIG (reference sequence). CDR3 residues: CAWTGRAAYNSPLHF. As DNA, the CDR3 is TGTGCCTGGACCGGTCGAGCGGCCTATAATTCACCCCTCCACTTT.

J is TRBJ2-7 and V is TRBV21-1; the listed D gene, TRBD2, was not tested against the DNA. TRBV21-1 is deemed a pseudogene. The CDR3 covers 18 residues. CDR3 bases: TGTGCCAGCAGCACCCTAAGGGGTGGGCTAGCGACCCGCTACGAGCAGTACGTC. Translating it yields CASSTLRGGLATRYEQYV.

CDR3 nucleotide sequence: TGCGCCAGCAGCCAAGATGTTGGGGAACACACTGAAGCTTTCTTT. Translated, it gives CASSQDVGEHTEAFF. J is TRBJ1-1 and V is TRBV4-3, with D unclear. Germline V gene lookup returns CDR1 LGHNA and CDR2 YSLEER. Trimming pared 0 bases from V and 3 bases from J, leaving 11 bases between. The CDR3 extends over 15 amino acids.

This clone was picked up one time. The genes are TRBV2 and TRBJ1-6; 7 positions agree with TRBD1. The junction had 4 bases not matched to a gene; V was cut back by 6 bases and J by 8 bases. This CDR3 has 13 amino acids. In germline, CDR1 is SNHLY, CDR2 FYNNEI. DNA for the CDR3: TGTGCCAGCAGCCCCACAGGGGATTCACCCCTCCACTTT. It translates to CASSPTGDSPLHF.

V and J are TRBV18 and TRBJ1-6; weak D call: TRBD1 (6 bases). The CDR3 loop spans 16 amino acids. V was cut by 0 bases and J by 7 bases, with 13 bases left in between. The germline CDR1 and CDR2 sequences are KGHSH and LQKENI. The CDR3 is CASSPPGRGSNSPLHF. DNA of the CDR3: TGTGCCAGCTCACCACCGGGCAGGGGCTCAAATTCACCCCTCCACTTT.

This chain joins TRBV10-3 and TRBJ2-3; no reliable D call. V lost 3 bases and J lost 3, with 16 bases in between. Germline V gene sequence: CDR1 ENHRY, CDR2 SYGVKD. This CDR3 region has 16 residues. Here the CDR3 reads CAISEGIVLGTDTQYF. Written as DNA, the CDR3 is TGTGCCATCAGTGAAGGGATCGTTCTAGGGACAGATACGCAGTATTTT.

This sequence joins TRBV7-9 and TRBJ2-5; D remains unclear. The CDR3 consists of 13 residues. In germline, CDR1 is SEHNR, CDR2 FQNEAQ (reference sequence). Between the trimmed V and J ends, which lost 0 bases and 5 bases, there was a span of 7 bases. In DNA, the CDR3 is TGTGCCAGCAGCTTAGCTACTACGGAGACCCAGTACTTC. Encoded protein: CASSLATTETQYF.

V usage is TRBV19 and J usage is TRBJ2-3; 10 bases match TRBD2. The CDR3 spans 16 residues. V trimming: 3 bases; J trimming: 2 bases; junction bases outside the gene matches: 5. Looked up from germline, CDR1 is LNHDA and CDR2 is SQIVND (reference sequence). The CDR3 region has the DNA TGTGCCAGTAGTATTCCTAGCGGGGGCCTCACAGATACGCAGTATTTT. Protein sequence: CASSIPSGGLTDTQYF.

This chain joins TRBV7-2 and TRBJ2-7; D is unresolved. The CDR3 runs 14 residues. The germline V gene encodes CDR1 SGHTA and CDR2 FQGNSA. The V end lost 4 bases, the J end lost 7 bases, and 17 bases lay between the germline ends. The CDR3 nucleotides are TGTGCCAGCAGCTCCCCCAGGATTACATGGGAGCAGTACTTC. It is translated as CASSSPRITWEQYF.

The chain uses TRBV11-2 and TRBJ1-6; D gene ambiguous. The germline V and J ends were trimmed by 5 bases and 9 bases, with 17 bases remaining between them. This CDR3 contains 15 residues. Germline V lookup: CDR1 SGHAT, CDR2 FQNNGV. In DNA, the CDR3 is TGTGCCAGCAGCCCCAACGAGGGATCTAGTTCACCCCTCCACTTT. It yields the protein CASSPNEGSSSPLHF.

The gene calls are TRBV11-2 and TRBJ1-2; unclear D gene. V lost 1 base and J 4 bases, leaving 10 bases between the germline ends. The V gene's germline CDR1 is SGHAT and CDR2 FQNNGV. The CDR3 extends over 14 amino acids. The CDR3 reads CASSLVGQLYGYTF. CDR3 DNA sequence: TGTGCCAGCAGCTTAGTAGGGCAGCTCTATGGCTACACCTTC.

V gene TRBV15 combines with J gene TRBJ2-1, with D possibly being TRBD1 (5 bases). V lost 5 bases to trimming and J lost 5 bases, with 13 bases between them. CDR1 and CDR2 from the germline V gene are LNHNV and YYDKDF (reference sequence). The CDR3 runs to 14 residues. The CDR3 spells CATSQRQIHNEQFF. CDR3 in DNA: TGTGCCACCAGCCAGCGACAGATTCACAATGAGCAGTTCTTC.

The chain is built from TRBV6-6 and TRBJ1-4; TRBD1 matches at 10 bases. Germline assignment: CDR1 MNHNY and CDR2 SVGAGI (reference sequence). The junction had 5 bases not matched to a gene; V was cut back by 9 bases and J by 7 bases. The CDR3 totals 13 residues. The CDR3, as DNA: TGTGCCAGTACGGGGACAGGGGCTGAAAAACTGTTTTTT. Translated, it gives CASTGTGAEKLFF.

The chain joins TRBV13 to TRBJ1-1; D unclear. The germline V and J ends were trimmed by 4 bases and 5 bases, with 11 bases remaining between them. CDR1 PRHDT and CDR2 FYEKMQ come from the germline V gene (reference sequence). The CDR3 has 13 residues. The CDR3 here is CASSSQIRTEAFF. The CDR3 DNA is TGTGCCAGCAGCTCGCAAATAAGGACTGAAGCTTTCTTT.

This clone was picked up one time. V usage is TRBV18 and J usage is TRBJ2-3, with D possibly TRBD1 on 6 matching bases. Germline CDR1 reads KGHSH; CDR2 reads LQKENI. CDR3 size: 15 residues. Trimming left V 4 bases short and J 2 bases short, with 13 bases between. For the CDR3, the DNA is TGTGCCAGCTCACGCCGGGACACATCCACAGATACGCAGTATTTT. Its translation: CASSRRDTSTDTQYF.

This clone was counted a few times. The J gene is TRBJ1-2, the V gene TRBV7-9; D gene ambiguous. The CDR3 extends over 14 amino acids. With 5 bases removed from V and 3 bases from J, the gap between germline ends came to 13 bases. Germline CDR1 is SEHNR and CDR2 is FQNEAQ (reference sequence). In DNA form, the CDR3 reads TGTGCCAGCAGCCCGACAAGACGGGACTATGGCTACACCTTC. Protein sequence: CASSPTRRDYGYTF.

The chain recombines TRBV24-1 with TRBJ2-5; D is perhaps TRBD1 or TRBD2 (5 bases each). Looked up from germline, CDR1 is KGHDR and CDR2 is SFDVKD. V was pared by 1 base and J by 1 base, with 9 bases between. The CDR3 extends over 15 amino acids. CDR3 bases: TGTGCCACCAGTGATTTCTTTGGGGGCCAAGAGACCCAGTACTTC. Amino acid sequence: CATSDFFGGQETQYF.

J is TRBJ1-5 and V is TRBV5-8; D might be TRBD1 (5 bases). The germline V gene encodes CDR1 SGHTS and CDR2 YDEGEE. This CDR3 is 15 amino acids long. V was trimmed by 0 bases and J by 5 bases, leaving 12 bases between them. The CDR3 region is CASSLDYGGYQPQHF. CDR3 nucleotides: TGTGCCAGCAGCTTGGATTACGGGGGATATCAGCCCCAGCATTTT.

The gene calls are TRBV5-5 and TRBJ2-4, with 9 bases fitting TRBD1. J lost 6 bases, V lost 4 bases, and 8 bases had no gene match. This CDR3 comprises 15 residues. Germline-derived CDR1 and CDR2 are SGHKS and YYEKEE (reference sequence). Here the CDR3 DNA reads TGTGCCAGCAGCCTCGGACAGGGGTCGGTAAACATTCAGTACTTC. This codes for CASSLGQGSVNIQYF.

Only a few counts were recorded for this clone. CDR3 DNA sequence: TGCAGCGCCGGGACTAGCTCCGACATTCAGTACTTC. The encoded protein is CSAGTSSDIQYF. The rearrangement links TRBV29-1 to TRBJ2-4, with 9 bases lining up with TRBD2. Germline V gives CDR1 SQVTM, CDR2 ANQGSEA. V was pared by 7 bases and J by 8 bases, with 6 bases of the junction left unmatched. This CDR3 contains 12 residues.

The V gene is TRBV6-5, the J gene TRBJ1-2, with TRBD1 matching 7 bases. V lost 1 base, J lost 5 bases, and 7 bases stayed unmatched. The CDR3 has 15 residues. Germline CDR1 and CDR2: MNHEY and SVGAGI. Here the CDR3 DNA reads TGTGCCAGCAGTTACTGGGGACAGACGCAGTATGGCTACACCTTC. Its translation is CASSYWGQTQYGYTF.

The chain joins TRBV6-4 to TRBJ2-1; 12 bases agree with TRBD2. Germline V gene lookup returns CDR1 MRHNA and CDR2 SNTAGT. The CDR3 has 16 amino acids. With 0 bases clipped from V and 8 bases from J, the junction kept 5 bases outside the gene matches. CDR3: CASSDSASGGADEQFF. The CDR3 DNA sequence: TGTGCCAGCAGTGACTCTGCTAGCGGGGGGGCGGATGAGCAGTTCTTC.

This chain uses TRBV7-2 with TRBJ2-3; 7 bases are a match to TRBD2. Trimming at V came to 0 bases and at J to 2 bases, leaving 14 bases not matched to a gene. Germline V gives CDR1 SGHTA, CDR2 FQGNSA. The CDR3 runs 19 residues. CDR3 in DNA: TGTGCCAGCAGCTTAGCCCCCCCTAGCCTCGGGGGGTCCACAGATACGCAGTATTTT. Its protein is CASSLAPPSLGGSTDTQYF.

The chain couples TRBV5-6 to TRBJ2-2; possibly TRBD1 for D (6 bases). The CDR3 covers 16 residues. V lost 7 bases, J lost 4 bases, and 20 bases lay in between. CDR1 and CDR2 (germline): SGHDT, YYEEEE. The CDR3 here is CASFRETGSGTGELFF. The CDR3 DNA follows: TGTGCCAGCTTCCGGGAAACAGGGTCTGGCACCGGGGAGCTGTTTTTT. The variable domain in full, with the rest retrieved from reference TRBV5-6 and TRBJ2-2, is DAGVTQSPTHLIKTRGQQVTLRCSPKSGHDTVSWYQQALGQGPQFIFQYYEEEERQRGNFPDRFSGHQFPNYSSELNVNALLLGDSALYLCASFRETGSGTGELFFGEGSRLTVL.

This chain uses TRBV9 with TRBJ2-3, with 11 bases matching TRBD2. The CDR3 runs 15 residues. The V gene's germline CDR1 is SGDLS and CDR2 YYNGEE. With 3 bases clipped from V and 1 base from J, the junction kept 1 base outside the gene matches. The CDR3 reads CASSGTSGRTDTQYF. In DNA, the CDR3 is TGTGCCAGCAGCGGGACTAGCGGGCGCACAGATACGCAGTATTTT.

This rearrangement joins TRBV2 to TRBJ2-5; 11 bases line up with TRBD2. CDR3 length: 14 amino acids. Germline V CDR1 and CDR2: SNHLY, FYNNEI. V was clipped by 7 bases and J by 6 bases; unmatched bases: 7. CDR3 region: CASTGLAGPQTQYF. CDR3 in DNA: TGTGCCAGCACTGGACTAGCGGGCCCTCAGACCCAGTACTTC.